The 14 T cell receptor beta chains presented below share a single source sample, sequenced in a study of cytotoxic CD8 clonotypes in ibrutinib-treated CLL. The method was immunoSEQ multiplex PCR; TCRdb's version includes in-frame clones alone and lacks a portion of them. The repertoire holds about 140,000 clones, with roughly three quarters as singletons. The specimen was PBMCs, collected after 24 months of ibrutinib treatment. These receptors came from a human donor with chronic lymphocytic leukemia.

The chain links TRBV7-3 to TRBJ2-7; D is unresolved. Germline assignment: CDR1 SGHTA and CDR2 FQGTGA. The CDR3 is made up of 12 amino acids. Trimming cost V 5 bases and J 5 bases, with 10 bases left between them. The CDR3 protein is CASSPSGHEQYF. The DNA for the CDR3 is TGTGCCAGCAGCCCGTCTGGCCACGAGCAGTACTTC.

This clone appeared a few times. The chain uses TRBV7-6 and TRBJ2-2, with 9 bases lining up with TRBD1. In germline, CDR1 is SGHVS, CDR2 FNYEAQ. The CDR3 spans 15 residues. V lost 4 bases to trimming and J lost 9 bases; unmatched junction nucleotides: 9. The CDR3 DNA reads TGTGCCAGCAGCTCCTGGACAGGGGCGAGTTGGGAGCTGTTTTTT. Amino acid sequence: CASSSWTGASWELFF.

The V and J genes are TRBV13 and TRBJ1-6; D ambiguous. Looked up from germline, CDR1 is PRHDT and CDR2 is FYEKMQ (reference sequence). With 3 bases removed from V and 0 bases from J, the gap between germline ends came to 9 bases. The CDR3 consists of 16 residues. The CDR3: CASSLGRPSYNSPLHF. CDR3 sequence (DNA): TGTGCCAGCAGCTTGGGTAGGCCCTCCTATAATTCACCCCTCCACTTT.

This chain links TRBV23-1 with TRBJ1-4; 11 nucleotides align to TRBD1. TRBV23-1 counts as an open reading frame of uncertain function. Trimming took 5 bases from V and 7 from J; bases not matched to a gene: 9. CDR3 length: 16 residues. The DNA of the CDR3 is TGCGCCAGCAGTAGATCGGCCGGGACAGGGGGTGAAAAACTGTTTTTT. Protein product: CASSRSAGTGGEKLFF.

The V gene is TRBV5-1, the J gene TRBJ2-3, with a possible D match to TRBD2 (5 bases). The V end was cut by 4 bases, the J end by 2 bases, with 11 bases between. Germline values: CDR1 SGHRS, CDR2 YFSETQ. CDR3 size: 14 residues. The CDR3 coding sequence is TGCGCCAGCAGCAGGGCTAGCTCCACAGATACGCAGTATTTT. Translating it yields CASSRASSTDTQYF. Full variable domain (outside the CDR3, taken from reference TRBV5-1 and TRBJ2-3): KAGVTQTPRYLIKTRGQQVTLSCSPISGHRSVSWYQQTPGQGLQFLFEYFSETQRNKGNFPGRFSGRQFSNSRSEMNVSTLELGDSALYLCASSRASSTDTQYFGPGTRLTVL.

The genes are TRBV15 and TRBJ2-3; D possibly matches TRBD1 or TRBD2 (6 bases each). The CDR3 contains 16 residues. Germline V gene sequence: CDR1 LNHNV, CDR2 YYDKDF (reference sequence). V lost 0 bases, J lost 1 base, and 11 bases lay in between. The CDR3 DNA reads TGTGCCACCAGCAGAGATAAGGGGGAGGGCACAGATACGCAGTATTTT. Translating it yields CATSRDKGEGTDTQYF.

The chain employs TRBV4-2 and TRBJ2-1, with D unresolved. Trimming stripped 0 bases from V and 0 bases from J, with 21 bases between. Germline CDR1 LGHNA, CDR2 YNFKEQ. The CDR3 extends over 20 amino acids. The CDR3 region is CASSQDPLGGLPSSYNEQFF. Here the CDR3 DNA reads TGTGCCAGCAGCCAAGACCCCCTTGGCGGTCTGCCTAGCTCCTACAATGAGCAGTTCTTC.

The chain recombines TRBV27 with TRBJ1-2, with 8 bases lining up with TRBD1. The CDR3 sequence is 13 residues long. Losses at the gene ends were 5 bases for V and 3 bases for J; bases not matched to a gene: 2. From germline, CDR1 is MNHEY and CDR2 SMNVEV (reference sequence). The CDR3 sequence is CASSDRGYYGYTF. CDR3 in DNA: TGTGCCAGCAGTGACAGGGGTTACTATGGCTACACCTTC.

The chain uses TRBV6-5 and TRBJ1-1; D is perhaps TRBD1 (5 bases). Trimming removed 3 bases from V and 4 bases from J, with 15 bases in between. The germline CDR1 and CDR2 sequences are MNHEY and SVGAGI. This CDR3 comprises 15 residues. The chain's CDR3 is CASSYSYRGGTEAFF. CDR3 nucleotide sequence: TGTGCCAGCAGTTATTCCTACCGCGGGGGCACTGAAGCTTTCTTT.

J is TRBJ1-4 and V is TRBV5-1; D not resolved. The V and J ends lost 0 bases and 7 bases respectively, with 13 bases between them. This CDR3 region has 15 residues. The germline gives CDR1 SGHRS, CDR2 YFSETQ. Written as DNA, the CDR3 is TGCGCCAGCAGCTTGGGTGGGGTGATGGCTGAAAAACTGTTTTTT. It yields the protein CASSLGGVMAEKLFF.

The V and J genes are TRBV9 and TRBJ2-5; no clear D. The length of the CDR3 is 10 residues. Trimming shortened V by 3 bases and J by 4 bases, and 1 base separated the two germline ends. Germline V gene lookup returns CDR1 SGDLS and CDR2 YYNGEE. CDR3: CASSGETQYF. In nucleotides, the CDR3 is TGTGCCAGCAGCGGAGAGACCCAGTACTTC.

The CDR3 bases are TGCGCCAGCAGCGCCCAGGGATGGGTGGGTGGAAACACCATATATTTT. Its translation: CASSAQGWVGGNTIYF. This chain joins TRBV5-1 and TRBJ1-3; possibly TRBD1 for D (5 bases). The V gene lost 4 bases and the J gene lost 3 bases, with 17 bases spanning the gap. The CDR3 spans 16 residues. Germline lookup yields CDR1 SGHRS and CDR2 YFSETQ.

This clone was seen just once. This rearrangement joins TRBV6-6 to TRBJ2-2; D remains ambiguous. Trimming shortened V by 4 bases and J by 0 bases, and 9 bases separated the two germline ends. This CDR3 comprises 15 residues. The germline gives CDR1 MNHNY, CDR2 SVGAGI (reference sequence). In nucleotides, the CDR3 is TGTGCCAGCAGTTCCACCGACTCGAACACCGGGGAGCTGTTTTTT. It yields the protein CASSSTDSNTGELFF.

The chain uses TRBV7-2 and TRBJ2-2, with D possibly matching TRBD2 (7 bases). Per the germline V gene, CDR1 is SGHTA and CDR2 is FQGNSA. This CDR3 comprises 16 residues. Between the trimmed V and J ends, which lost 6 bases and 10 bases, there was a span of 24 bases. This CDR3 is CASSQPGAGREVELFF. The CDR3 DNA sequence: TGTGCCAGCAGTCAGCCGGGGGCAGGGAGGGAGGTGGAGCTGTTTTTT.